Below, 31 T cell receptor beta chains from the same sample are listed, as sequenced in a study of T cell clonality in common variable immunodeficiency. Produced via immunoSEQ multiplex PCR; TCRdb's table is partial and in-frame only. The specimen has around 40,000 clones, none found just once. Their antigens remain unidentified. Study-wide results and caveats: Reportedly, TCR beta sequences from common variable immunodeficiency showed fewer deletions and N-nucleotide insertions.

The source material was peripheral blood mononuclear cells. The receptor source for this set is a human donor with common variable immunodeficiency.

Notes on this clone: The read terminates 3 residues before the CDR3 end, so the remaining end is supplied by the germline J gene. V is TRBV5-1 and J is TRBJ2-3; D is possibly TRBD1 (5 bases). This CDR3 has 15 residues. Trimming shortened V by 2 bases and J by 3 bases, and 13 bases separated the two germline ends. Germline-derived CDR1 and CDR2 are SGHRS and YFSETQ. The part of the CDR3 DNA that was read is TGCGCCAGCAGCTTCTCTGGGGCCGTGACAGATACG. Its protein is CASSFSGAVTDT. In full, the CDR3 reads CASSFSGAVTDTQYF.

This clone was detected many times. From the germline J gene comes the end of the CDR3, since the read stops 3 residues before it. The J gene is TRBJ1-2, the V gene TRBV19; no clear D gene. Per the germline V gene, CDR1 is LNHDA and CDR2 is SQIVND (reference sequence). Trimming shortened V by 10 bases and J by 7 bases, and 22 bases separated the two germline ends. The CDR3 covers 14 residues. The sequenced part of the CDR3 DNA is TGTGCCACCCGGCGGGCCGAATGGGAGAGTGGC. It is translated as CATRRAEWESG. The entire CDR3 is CATRRAEWESGYTF.

In its sample, this clone was seen many times. CDR3 residues: CASSLSMNTEAFF. CDR3 bases read: TGTGCCAGCAGCTTATCAATGAACACTGAA. J is TRBJ1-1 and V is TRBV7-2; D call uncertain. The read is 3 residues too short to cover the CDR3 end, so that end is filled in from the germline J gene. The V end was cut by 2 bases, the J end by 0 bases, with 4 bases between. CDR3 length: 13 amino acids. Germline V gives CDR1 SGHTA, CDR2 FQGNSA.

The sample holds a few counts of this clone. Read data end 3 residues before the CDR3 end; the end is taken from the germline J gene. This sequence joins TRBV11-2 and TRBJ1-1; D gene uncertain. With 6 bases removed from V and 1 base from J, the gap between germline ends came to 12 bases. This CDR3 contains 14 residues. Per germline, CDR1 SGHAT and CDR2 FQNNGV. CDR3 residues: CASRIIGGNTEAFF. Partial CDR3 DNA: TGTGCCAGCAGAATAATAGGCGGGAACACTGAA.

The sample holds many counts of this clone. The sequenced fragment ends 3 residues before the CDR3 boundary, so the rest is inferred from the germline J gene. The rearrangement links TRBV2 to TRBJ1-2, with D unclear. The V gene lost 6 bases and the J gene lost 0 bases, with 14 bases spanning the gap. CDR3 length: 15 amino acids. Germline V CDR1 and CDR2: SNHLY, FYNNEI. The DNA read from the CDR3 is TGTGCCAGCAGGGCAGACTCCGCCGCTAACTATGGC. Its translation: CASRADSAANYG. The whole CDR3 protein reads CASRADSAANYGYTF.

This clone was seen more than once but under ten times. The read is 3 residues too short to cover the CDR3 end, so that end is filled in from the germline J gene. This sequence joins TRBV2 and TRBJ2-5; TRBD2 agrees at 7 bases. The V segment lost 10 bases and the J segment 5 bases; nucleotides outside the gene matches: 13. CDR1 is SNHLY, CDR2 FYNNEI, per germline. The CDR3 sequence is 14 residues long. CDR3 sequence: CATTSRDGGETQYF. CDR3 DNA (partial): TGTGCCACGACTAGCCGGGACGGAGGGGAGACC.

This clone was detected a few times. The CDR3 extends 3 residues past the end of the read, so its final part is completed from the germline J gene. This chain joins TRBV2 and TRBJ2-7; D perhaps matches TRBD1 (5 bases). The CDR3 covers 15 residues. V lost 3 bases and J 2 bases, leaving 14 bases between the germline ends. Germline CDR1 reads SNHLY; CDR2 reads FYNNEI. The CDR3 sequence: CASSEGSGRTYEQYF. The part of the CDR3 DNA that was read is TGTGCCAGCAGTGAGGGGTCAGGGCGCACCTACGAG.

On this clone itself: The read is 3 residues too short to cover the CDR3 end, so that end is filled in from the germline J gene. Within the sample, other DNA sequences also encode this same CDR3. This chain connects TRBV7-7 to TRBJ2-7; maybe TRBD2 (6 bases). Germline V CDR1 and CDR2: SSHAT, FNYEAQ (reference sequence). V dropped 1 base and J dropped 3 bases, with 10 bases sitting between them. The CDR3 covers 14 residues. The CDR3: CASSLVPGGYEQYF. The part of the CDR3 DNA that was read is TGTGCCAGCAGCTTAGTTCCCGGGGGCTACGAG.

This clone showed up many times. The read stops 3 residues short of the end of the CDR3; the missing end is completed from the germline J gene. This chain links TRBV5-4 with TRBJ1-4; 7 nucleotides agree with TRBD1. Germline lookup yields CDR1 SGHNT and CDR2 YYREEE (reference sequence). Trimming took 1 base from V and 6 from J; bases not matched to a gene: 6. The CDR3 covers 15 residues. Here the CDR3 reads CASSLKRGRDEKLFF. Incomplete CDR3 DNA: TGTGCCAGCAGCTTGAAGAGGGGGCGGGATGAAAAA. Looking up the rest from reference TRBV5-4 and TRBJ1-4 gives the full variable domain: ETGVTQSPTHLIKTRGQQVTLRCSSQSGHNTVSWYQQALGQGPQFIFQYYREEENGRGNFPPRFSGLQFPNYSSELNVNALELDDSALYLCASSLKRGRDEKLFFGSGTQLSVL.

This clone was recorded many times. The CDR3 end lies 3 residues beyond the end of the read and is filled in from the germline J gene. V usage is TRBV19 and J usage is TRBJ1-5; D might be TRBD1 (6 bases). Trimming cost V 7 bases and J 2 bases, with 15 bases left between them. CDR1 is LNHDA and CDR2 is SQIVND in the germline V gene (reference sequence). This CDR3 region has 15 residues. The CDR3 protein is CASTQAAGGNQPQHF. CDR3 DNA, as far as it was read: TGTGCCAGTACCCAGGCGGCAGGGGGCAATCAGCCC.

This clone has ten or more counts. The covered CDR3 bases are TGCAGTGCTAGAGATATCGGGGATCCAACTAATGAAAAA. Encoded protein: CSARDIGDPTNEK. The entire CDR3 reads CSARDIGDPTNEKLFF. The rearrangement links TRBV20-1 to TRBJ1-4; unclear D gene. The read falls 3 residues short of the CDR3 end, and the missing part is taken from the germline J gene. Germline V gene sequence: CDR1 DFQATT, CDR2 SNEGSKA (reference sequence). V was clipped by 0 bases and J by 0 bases, with 11 bases between them. CDR3 length equals 16 residues.

Only a few counts were recorded for this clone. The read halts 3 residues ahead of the CDR3 end, with the missing end drawn from the germline J gene. The V gene is TRBV14, the J gene TRBJ2-5; 7 nucleotides match TRBD2. This CDR3 spans 15 amino acids. V lost 4 bases, J lost 2 bases, and 7 bases stayed unmatched. Germline lookup yields CDR1 SGHDN and CDR2 FVKESK. CDR3: CASSRWQGGQETQYF. Incomplete CDR3 DNA: TGTGCCAGCAGCCGGTGGCAGGGAGGGCAAGAGACC. Filled out from reference TRBV14 and TRBJ2-5, the complete variable domain reads EAGVTQFPSHSVIEKGQTVTLRCDPISGHDNLYWYRRVMGKEIKFLLHFVKESKQDESGMPNNRFLAERTGGTYSTLKVQPAELEDSGVYFCASSRWQGGQETQYFGPGTRLLVL.

Regarding this clone: The read is 3 residues too short to cover the CDR3 end, so that end is filled in from the germline J gene. V gene TRBV7-9 combines with J gene TRBJ2-7; tentative D call: TRBD1 (5 bases). The germline gives CDR1 SEHNR, CDR2 FQNEAQ (reference sequence). There are 14 residues in the CDR3. Trimming cost V 2 bases and J 5 bases, with 13 bases left between them. CDR3 loop: CASSLQGTKNEQYF. The sequenced part of the CDR3 DNA is TGTGCCAGCAGCTTACAGGGCACGAAGAACGAG.

This clone was seen ten or more times. The read terminates 3 residues before the CDR3 end, so the remaining end is supplied by the germline J gene. The chain combines TRBV30 with TRBJ1-3, with 7 bases aligning to TRBD1. This CDR3 region has 15 residues. Trimming removed 3 bases from V and 3 bases from J; junction bases left unmatched: 8. In germline, CDR1 is GTSNPN, CDR2 SVGIG (reference sequence). The CDR3 DNA, read in part, is TGTGCCTGGAGGGAAAGAGGGGGCTTTGGAAACACC. It specifies CAWRERGGFGNT. The whole CDR3 reads CAWRERGGFGNTIYF.

On this clone: The read terminates 3 residues ahead of where the CDR3 ends, so the germline J gene completes it. This chain connects TRBV7-2 to TRBJ2-7, with 10 nucleotides matching TRBD1. Germline V lookup: CDR1 SGHTA, CDR2 FQGNSA. The CDR3 sequence is 15 residues long. The J segment lost 3 bases and the V segment lost 1 base, leaving 3 bases of the junction unmatched. This chain's CDR3 is CASSLGTGGFYEQYF. The covered CDR3 bases are TGTGCCAGCAGCTTAGGGACAGGGGGGTTCTACGAG.

This clone occurred many times. The observed sequence ends 3 residues before the CDR3 terminus, with the missing tail filled in from the germline J gene. The chain links TRBV5-4 to TRBJ2-3; D remains ambiguous. CDR3 length equals 15 residues. Germline CDR1 is SGHNT and CDR2 is YYREEE (reference sequence). The V end was cut by 1 base, the J end by 0 bases, with 9 bases between. Partial CDR3 DNA: TGTGCCAGCAGCTTGCAGGAGTTAAGCACAGATACG. It specifies CASSLQELSTDT. The whole CDR3 protein reads CASSLQELSTDTQYF.

This clone was recorded at least ten times. With the read ending 3 residues before the CDR3 end, the germline J gene is used to fill in that end. V usage is TRBV29-1 and J usage is TRBJ2-6; 8 bases agree with TRBD1. Trimming removed 6 bases from V and 4 bases from J; junction bases left unmatched: 5. Germline CDR1 and CDR2: SQVTM and ANQGSEA. This CDR3 region has 14 residues. The CDR3 sequence is CSVTGGGGANVLTF. The sequenced part of the CDR3 DNA is TGCAGCGTAACAGGGGGAGGAGGGGCCAACGTC.

With regard to this clone: Read data end 3 residues before the CDR3 end; the end is taken from the germline J gene. The chain employs TRBV7-2 and TRBJ1-6, with D perhaps TRBD1 (5 bases). From germline, CDR1 is SGHTA and CDR2 FQGNSA. The CDR3 runs 13 residues. Here the CDR3 reads CASSQGLRVALHF. Partial CDR3 DNA: TGTGCCAGCAGCCAGGGTTTAAGGGTAGCC.

Comment on this clone: Read coverage stops 3 residues before the CDR3 terminus; the germline J gene supplies the remainder. V and J are TRBV7-9 and TRBJ2-1; D call uncertain. CDR1 is SEHNR, CDR2 FQNEAQ, per germline (reference sequence). Deletions cut 5 bases from V and 4 bases from J, with 9 bases between. The CDR3 spans 13 residues. The CDR3 protein is CASSLDTYNEQFF. CDR3 bases read: TGTGCCAGCAGCCTCGACACGTACAATGAG. The whole variable domain, filled in from reference TRBV7-9 and TRBJ2-1, reads DTGVSQNPRHKITKRGQNVTFRCDPISEHNRLYWYRQTLGQGPEFLTYFQNEAQLEKSRLLSDRFSAERPKGSFSTLEIQRTEQGDSAMYLCASSLDTYNEQFFGPGTRLTVL.

This clone was recorded at least ten times. The read ends 3 residues early relative to the CDR3; the germline J gene fills the gap. The genes are TRBV5-5 and TRBJ2-7, with 7 bases identical to TRBD1. J gave up 6 bases and V 5 bases, and 14 bases lay outside the gene matches. The germline V gene has CDR1 SGHKS and CDR2 YYEKEE (reference sequence). The CDR3 runs to 15 residues. CDR3 DNA, as far as it was read: TGTGCCAGCAGGCTCAGGGGGTTAGGTGCTTCCGAG. Its protein product is CASRLRGLGASE. The whole CDR3 sequence reads CASRLRGLGASEQYF.

This clone was seen ten or more times. The CDR3 extends 3 residues past the end of the read, so its final part is completed from the germline J gene. The chain carries TRBV19 and TRBJ2-1; the D gene is possibly TRBD1 (5 bases). Per germline, CDR1 LNHDA and CDR2 SQIVND (reference sequence). This CDR3 spans 13 amino acids. V dropped 6 bases and J dropped 8 bases, with 14 bases sitting between them. CDR3 protein: CASRKKGAHEQFF. The covered CDR3 bases are TGTGCCAGTAGGAAGAAAGGGGCGCATGAG.

This clone turned up a few times. Read data end 3 residues before the CDR3 end; the end is taken from the germline J gene. This sequence joins TRBV5-6 and TRBJ2-7; TRBD2 agrees at 7 bases. The ends lost 4 bases at V and 1 base at J; junction bases unmatched: 2. The CDR3 covers 13 residues. CDR1 is SGHDT and CDR2 is YYEEEE in the germline V gene. The CDR3 bases that were read are TGTGCCAGCAGCGGGGGGGGGTCCTACGAG. Translation gives CASSGGGSYE. The entire CDR3 reads CASSGGGSYEQYF.

This clone was recorded a few times. The read falls 3 residues short of the CDR3 end, and the missing part is taken from the germline J gene. This chain links TRBV6-2 or TRBV6-3 with TRBJ2-7, with D possibly TRBD1 on 6 matching bases. Trimming took 2 bases from V and 2 from J, leaving 13 bases between them. This CDR3 contains 15 residues. Germline V lookup: CDR1 MNHEY, CDR2 SVGEGT. The CDR3 bases that were read are TGTGCCAGCAGTTACGGCAGGGGTGAAACCTACGAG. Translating it yields CASSYGRGETYE. The whole CDR3 sequence reads CASSYGRGETYEQYF.

This clone was detected ten times or more. The read comes to an end 3 residues before the CDR3 does, leaving the germline J gene to fill in the end. The V call is TRBV14, the J call TRBJ1-6; D remains unclear. The ends were cut back, 4 bases at V and 4 bases at J, with 8 bases in the middle. Germline CDR1 SGHDN, CDR2 FVKESK. The CDR3 length is 14 residues. CDR3: CASSPDNYNSPLHF. The CDR3 bases that were read are TGTGCCAGCAGCCCTGACAATTATAATTCACCC.

The sample holds a few counts of this clone. The read gets to within 3 residues of the CDR3 end, and the germline J gene fills in the rest. Additional DNA sequences in this sample encode the identical CDR3. The chain carries TRBV19 and TRBJ2-3, with D possibly TRBD2 on 6 matching bases. CDR1 is LNHDA, CDR2 SQIVND, per germline (reference sequence). V was shortened by 3 bases and J by 3 bases, with 10 bases between the two germline ends. The CDR3 totals 14 residues. Incomplete CDR3 DNA: TGTGCCAGTAGTATGGGACTGTGGACAGATACG. Amino acid sequence: CASSMGLWTDT. From start to end, the CDR3 is CASSMGLWTDTQYF.

This clone was observed many times. The read ends 3 residues shy of where the CDR3 ends; the end is completed using the germline J gene. This chain connects TRBV18 to TRBJ2-1; 9 bases are a match to TRBD2. The CDR3 extends over 12 amino acids. CDR1 is KGHSH and CDR2 is LQKENI in the germline V gene. Trimming removed 8 bases from V and 8 bases from J; junction bases left unmatched: 4. The part of the CDR3 DNA that was read is TGTGCCAGCCGAGCGGGGGGATATGAG. Protein: CASRAGGYE. The complete CDR3 protein is CASRAGGYEQFF.

Notes on this clone: The read ends 3 residues shy of where the CDR3 ends; the end is completed using the germline J gene. The V call is TRBV20-1, the J call TRBJ1-3; 10 bases line up with TRBD1. The length of the CDR3 is 15 residues. The germline CDR1 and CDR2 sequences are DFQATT and SNEGSKA (reference sequence). With V trimmed by 0 bases and J by 4 bases, 3 bases remained unmatched. CDR3 loop: CSARDRQGAGNTIYF. CDR3 DNA (partial): TGCAGTGCTAGAGATAGACAGGGGGCGGGAAACACC.

This clone was seen at least ten times. The missing CDR3 end, 3 residues past where the read stops, is filled in from the germline J gene. This chain links TRBV20-1 with TRBJ2-4; 12 bases are shared with TRBD1. Germline loops: CDR1 DFQATT, CDR2 SNEGSKA (reference sequence). V dropped 6 bases and J dropped 7; count of bases not matched to a gene: 4. The CDR3 covers 13 residues. The CDR3 is CSAGQGADNIQYF. CDR3 DNA (partial): TGCAGTGCGGGACAGGGGGCTGACAACATT.

This clone was seen at least ten times. The sequenced fragment ends 3 residues before the CDR3 boundary, so the rest is inferred from the germline J gene. The chain uses TRBV19 and TRBJ2-7, with a possible D match to TRBD2 (6 bases). The ends were cut back, 5 bases at V and 0 bases at J, with 11 bases in the middle. Germline assignment: CDR1 LNHDA and CDR2 SQIVND (reference sequence). The CDR3 covers 14 residues. Incomplete CDR3 DNA: TGTGCCAGTAGTCCCGGGACTCACTCCTACGAG. It is translated as CASSPGTHSYE. The entire CDR3 reads CASSPGTHSYEQYF.

This clone was recorded a few times. The read terminates 3 residues before the CDR3 end, so the remaining end is supplied by the germline J gene. The rearrangement links TRBV30 to TRBJ1-4; D possibly corresponds to TRBD1 (5 bases). V was clipped by 1 base and J by 4 bases, with 10 bases between them. In germline, CDR1 is GTSNPN, CDR2 SVGIG (reference sequence). The CDR3 spans 14 residues. Partial CDR3 DNA: TGTGCCTGGAGTGAGACAGTCTATAATGAAAAA. The encoded protein is CAWSETVYNEK. From start to end, the CDR3 is CAWSETVYNEKLFF.

This clone was detected only a few times. CDR3 loop: CASNRLAGNNEQFF. The CDR3 DNA, read in part, is TGTGCCAGCAACCGACTAGCGGGGAACAATGAG. The chain uses TRBV2 and TRBJ2-1, with TRBD2 matching 11 bases. The observed sequence ends 3 residues before the CDR3 terminus, with the missing tail filled in from the germline J gene. The CDR3 extends over 14 amino acids. Germline V CDR1 and CDR2: SNHLY, FYNNEI. Trimming at V came to 7 bases and at J to 5 bases, leaving 4 bases not matched to a gene. Filled out from reference TRBV2 and TRBJ2-1, the complete variable domain reads EPEVTQTPSHQVTQMGQEVILRCVPISNHLYFYWYRQILGQKVEFLVSFYNNEISEKSEIFDDQFSVERPDGSNFTLKIRSTKLEDSAMYFCASNRLAGNNEQFFGPGTRLTVL.